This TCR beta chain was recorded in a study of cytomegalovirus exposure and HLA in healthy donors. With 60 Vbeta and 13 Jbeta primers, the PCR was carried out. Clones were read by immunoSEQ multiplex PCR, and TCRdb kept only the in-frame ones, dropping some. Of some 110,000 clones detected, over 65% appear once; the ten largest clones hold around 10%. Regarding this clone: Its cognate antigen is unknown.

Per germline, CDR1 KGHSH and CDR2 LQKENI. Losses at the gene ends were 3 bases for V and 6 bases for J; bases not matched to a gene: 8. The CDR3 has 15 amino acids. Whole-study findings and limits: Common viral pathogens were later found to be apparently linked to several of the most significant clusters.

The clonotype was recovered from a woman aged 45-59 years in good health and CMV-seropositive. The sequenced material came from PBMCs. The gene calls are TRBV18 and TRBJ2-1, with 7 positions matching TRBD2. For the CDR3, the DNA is TGTGCCAGCTCACCCCCGGGACTAAGTACCAATGAGCAGTTCTTC. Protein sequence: CASSPPGLSTNEQFF.